This T cell receptor beta chain comes out of a study of identical twins. About this clonotype itself: Its antigen is still unknown.

Study results and caveats: Analyses of zero insertions could, in part, be confounded by invariant MAIT and iNKT cells. Fewer insertions characterized abundant cord blood beta clonotypes, whereas memory repertoires showed none. Without tracking the same donors, conclusions rested on cross-sectional statistical analysis.

TCRdb re-called the 5' RACE reads through MiXCR, storing one row per CDR3 protein. The sample consists of a few hundred thousand distinct CDR3 sequences, around 8% of them appearing once. The CDR3 has 14 residues. Unmatched junction bases numbered 6, after V lost 3 bases and J lost 4 bases. Per the germline V gene, CDR1 is DFQATT and CDR2 is SNEGSKA (reference sequence). This sample was also put to use in a study of yellow fever vaccine responses in identical twins. Per that study: A vaccine T cell response that seemed partly convergent and partly personalized was reported in twins.

Sequenced: CD8+ T cells sorted from blood. The J gene is TRBJ2-3, the V gene TRBV20-1, with 8 bases identical to TRBD2. The origin of this receptor is a woman aged 18-29 years in good health. The CDR3 is CSARGLVQPDTQYF. CDR3 in DNA: TGCAGTGCTAGGGGACTAGTTCAACCAGATACGCAGTATTTT.